The rows below give T cell receptor beta chains drawn from one sample of a study of CD8 T cells in ankylosing spondylitis. TCRdb re-derived calls from the 5' RACE reads in MiXCR, one entry per CDR3 protein. The sample holds around 480,000 distinct CDR3 sequences, approximately 17% seen once. Sequencing was performed on blood, either unsorted or a sorted T cell fraction (not recorded which). The receptors shown here come from a male donor with ankylosing spondylitis. Both conserved end residues are part of each CDR3. The order of the fields is D gene, V gene, J gene, clone size, CDR3 DNA, CDR3 protein. The D gene is left open where the match is weak. Size is stated for part of the rows, as once, few or many counts, or as a class when the clone is expanded.

D gene: -
V gene: TRBV7-9
J gene: TRBJ2-2
clone size: many
CDR3 DNA: TGTGCCAGCAGCCCAACAGCTAACACCGGGGAGCTGTTTTTT
CDR3 protein: CASSPTANTGELFF

D gene: TRBD1
V gene: TRBV7-9
J gene: TRBJ2-7
clone size: -
CDR3 DNA: TGTGCCAGCAGCTTAGCGAGGACAGGGGCCGAGCAGTACTTC
CDR3 protein: CASSLARTGAEQYF

D gene: -
V gene: TRBV20-1
J gene: TRBJ1-1
clone size: many
CDR3 DNA: TGCAGTGCTTCGTACCCTGGGGATGGCACTGAAGCTTTCTTT
CDR3 protein: CSASYPGDGTEAFF

D gene: TRBD1
V gene: TRBV12-3/TRBV12-4
J gene: TRBJ1-3
clone size: few
CDR3 DNA: TGTGCCAGCAGCGTAACACCGTCGACAGGGGGCTCTGGAAACACCATATATTTT
CDR3 protein: CASSVTPSTGGSGNTIYF

D gene: TRBD1
V gene: TRBV5-1
J gene: TRBJ1-2
clone size: -
CDR3 DNA: TGCGCCAGCAGCTTGACGTTGGGACAGGGTCTGTACACCTTC
CDR3 protein: CASSLTLGQGLYTF

D gene: -
V gene: TRBV20-1
J gene: TRBJ2-2
clone size: -
CDR3 DNA: TGCAGTGCTAGTCGCGGGTCCCGCACCGGGGAGCTGTTTTTT
CDR3 protein: CSASRGSRTGELFF

D gene: -
V gene: TRBV25-1
J gene: TRBJ2-7
clone size: -
CDR3 DNA: TGTGCCAGCAGTGATTCGGCAGGGGCCACCTACGAGCAGTACTTC
CDR3 protein: CASSDSAGATYEQYF

D gene: TRBD1
V gene: TRBV12-3/TRBV12-4
J gene: TRBJ1-1
clone size: few
CDR3 DNA: TGTGCCAGCAGTTCCGCCGACAGGGTTTTTTTTGCAGCTTTCTTT
CDR3 protein: CASSSADRVFFAAFF

D gene: -
V gene: TRBV20-1
J gene: TRBJ1-6
clone size: -
CDR3 DNA: TGCAGTGCTAGATCGAACAGGGAATCCTATAATTCACCCCTCCACTTT
CDR3 protein: CSARSNRESYNSPLHF

D gene: -
V gene: TRBV4-1
J gene: TRBJ2-2
clone size: -
CDR3 DNA: TGCGCCAGCAGCCGCAGGGAACCCGGGGAGCTGTTTTTT
CDR3 protein: CASSRREPGELFF

D gene: TRBD2
V gene: TRBV27
J gene: TRBJ2-7
clone size: -
CDR3 DNA: TGTGCCAGCAGTCCCAGAGCGGGAAGCCCCGAGCAGTACTTC
CDR3 protein: CASSPRAGSPEQYF

D gene: TRBD1
V gene: TRBV11-2
J gene: TRBJ1-2
clone size: few
CDR3 DNA: TGTGCCAGCAGCTCAATCCGGGGGACAGGGACCCTCTATGGCTACACCTTC
CDR3 protein: CASSSIRGTGTLYGYTF

D gene: -
V gene: TRBV11-2
J gene: TRBJ2-7
clone size: -
CDR3 DNA: TGTGCCAGCAGCTTAAATCTCCTAACCTACGAGCAGTACTTC
CDR3 protein: CASSLNLLTYEQYF

D gene: -
V gene: TRBV7-8
J gene: TRBJ2-7
clone size: -
CDR3 DNA: TGTGCCAGCAGCTTAGTAGAGGCCGTCTCCTACGAGCAGTACTTC
CDR3 protein: CASSLVEAVSYEQYF

D gene: -
V gene: TRBV11-2
J gene: TRBJ2-7
clone size: -
CDR3 DNA: TGTGCCAGCAGCCGAAGGGGTCCGTCCTCCTACGAGCAGTACTTC
CDR3 protein: CASSRRGPSSYEQYF

D gene: -
V gene: TRBV20-1
J gene: TRBJ1-2
clone size: many
CDR3 DNA: TGCAGTGCCCTAGCCGGCGGGTATGGCTACACCTTC
CDR3 protein: CSALAGGYGYTF

D gene: -
V gene: TRBV20-1
J gene: TRBJ2-2
clone size: -
CDR3 DNA: TGCAGTGCTAGAGATGGGGGGCACGGGGAGCTGTTTTTT
CDR3 protein: CSARDGGHGELFF

D gene: -
V gene: TRBV5-1
J gene: TRBJ1-3
clone size: -
CDR3 DNA: TGCGCCAGCAGCTTGCAGGCCGGCTACTCTGGAAACACCATATATTTT
CDR3 protein: CASSLQAGYSGNTIYF

D gene: -
V gene: TRBV4-1
J gene: TRBJ1-3
clone size: -
CDR3 DNA: TGCGTCAGCAGCCCTTTTACACCCGGAAACACCATATATTTT
CDR3 protein: CVSSPFTPGNTIYF

D gene: -
V gene: TRBV2
J gene: TRBJ2-6
clone size: -
CDR3 DNA: TGTGCCAGCAGCAACACGGCCTCTGGGGCCAACGTCCTGACTTTC
CDR3 protein: CASSNTASGANVLTF

D gene: TRBD2
V gene: TRBV7-2
J gene: TRBJ2-2
clone size: once
CDR3 DNA: TGTGCCAGCAGCTTATCGCGGGGGGGCCGGGTCACCGGGGAGCTGTTTTTT
CDR3 protein: CASSLSRGGRVTGELFF

D gene: -
V gene: TRBV10-3
J gene: TRBJ2-1
clone size: many
CDR3 DNA: TGTGCCATCAGTGAGTCCAAGTACAATGAGCAGTTCTTC
CDR3 protein: CAISESKYNEQFF

D gene: -
V gene: TRBV18
J gene: TRBJ2-7
clone size: -
CDR3 DNA: TGTGCCAGCTCACCGGGTCAGAACAACGAGCAGTACTTC
CDR3 protein: CASSPGQNNEQYF

D gene: -
V gene: TRBV5-1
J gene: TRBJ1-2
clone size: few
CDR3 DNA: TGCGCCAGCAGCCCGGGACATCCTTGGGGCTACACCTTC
CDR3 protein: CASSPGHPWGYTF

D gene: -
V gene: TRBV12-3/TRBV12-4
J gene: TRBJ2-7
clone size: -
CDR3 DNA: TGTGCCAGCAGTATTCTACCTGCCTACGAGCAGTACTTC
CDR3 protein: CASSILPAYEQYF

D gene: -
V gene: TRBV12-3/TRBV12-4
J gene: TRBJ2-7
clone size: few
CDR3 DNA: TGTGCCAGCAGTTTCCGGCTCTTCTACGAGCAGTACTTC
CDR3 protein: CASSFRLFYEQYF

D gene: TRBD2
V gene: TRBV15
J gene: TRBJ2-3
clone size: -
CDR3 DNA: TGTGCCACCAGCAGTTCCGCCGGACTAGCGGGAGTAAGAGATACGCAGTATTTT
CDR3 protein: CATSSSAGLAGVRDTQYF

D gene: -
V gene: TRBV6-5
J gene: TRBJ1-1
clone size: -
CDR3 DNA: TGTGCCAGCAGTTACTCGAAAAGGGGGGCTGAAGCTTTCTTT
CDR3 protein: CASSYSKRGAEAFF

D gene: -
V gene: TRBV28
J gene: TRBJ2-4
clone size: -
CDR3 DNA: TGTGCCAGCACCACACAGCAATTAGCCAAAAACATTCAGTACTTC
CDR3 protein: CASTTQQLAKNIQYF

D gene: TRBD1
V gene: TRBV6-1
J gene: TRBJ2-3
clone size: -
CDR3 DNA: TGTGCCAGCAGCTGGACAGGGGGGAGGGCGGCAGATACGCAGTATTTT
CDR3 protein: CASSWTGGRAADTQYF

D gene: TRBD2
V gene: TRBV6-2/TRBV6-3
J gene: TRBJ2-1
clone size: -
CDR3 DNA: TGTGCCAGCAGTCAACAAATCAGGCTAGCGGGCCCCAATGAGCAGTTCTTC
CDR3 protein: CASSQQIRLAGPNEQFF

D gene: -
V gene: TRBV12-3/TRBV12-4
J gene: TRBJ2-7
clone size: -
CDR3 DNA: TGTGCCAGCGCCCCCGGGGCGAGGAAAAACTACGAGCAGTACTTC
CDR3 protein: CASAPGARKNYEQYF

D gene: TRBD1
V gene: TRBV6-1
J gene: TRBJ1-3
clone size: once
CDR3 DNA: TGTGCCAGCAGGCTGGGACAGGCGAGCTCTGGAAACACCATATATTTT
CDR3 protein: CASRLGQASSGNTIYF

D gene: -
V gene: TRBV18
J gene: TRBJ1-2
clone size: few
CDR3 DNA: TGTGCCAGCTCACCTAGAAAGGACGCCGTCTATGGCTACACCTTC
CDR3 protein: CASSPRKDAVYGYTF